These 20 T cell receptor beta chains originate from one sample sequenced in a study of blood T cell repertoires in COVID-19. The assay was immunoSEQ multiplex PCR, and TCRdb's table has in-frame clones only and misses some. This table holds 200,000 to 250,000 clones, 80% to 90% found once. The sequenced sample was PBMCs or T cells enriched from blood (not recorded which). The source is a woman under 40 who had been exposed to COVID-19.

The chain employs TRBV11-2 and TRBJ1-2; perhaps TRBD1 as D (5 bases). The germline V and J ends were trimmed by 1 base and 5 bases, with 11 bases remaining between them. Germline V CDR1 and CDR2: SGHAT, FQNNGV. The CDR3 extends over 14 amino acids. The CDR3, as DNA: TGTGCCAGCAGCTTAGTTTCCAGGGATTATGGCTACACCTTC. This sequence encodes CASSLVSRDYGYTF.

This rearrangement joins TRBV4-1 to TRBJ2-2; 8 bases line up with TRBD1. The V gene's germline CDR1 is MGHRA and CDR2 YSYEKL. Trimming at V came to 1 base and at J to 13 bases, leaving 8 bases not matched to a gene. The CDR3 covers 14 residues. DNA for the CDR3: TGCGCCAGCAGCCAAGTGGGCCCGGACAGGGTGCTGTTTTTT. Its protein is CASSQVGPDRVLFF.

The chain carries TRBV28 and TRBJ2-7; 11 bases are a match to TRBD2. In germline, CDR1 is MDHEN, CDR2 SYDVKM. V was clipped by 4 bases and J by 3 bases; unmatched bases: 8. The CDR3 is 16 residues long. This chain's CDR3 is CASSSPTGTSGYEQYF. The CDR3 DNA reads as TGTGCCAGCAGTTCCCCCACCGGGACTAGCGGCTACGAGCAGTACTTC. Full variable domain (missing parts from reference TRBV28 and TRBJ2-7): DVKVTQSSRYLVKRTGEKVFLECVQDMDHENMFWYRQDPGLGLRLIYFSYDVKMKEKGDIPEGYSVSREKKERFSLILESASTNQTSMYLCASSSPTGTSGYEQYFGPGTRLTVT.

The chain has TRBV7-9 and TRBJ1-1, with a possible D match to TRBD1 (6 bases). V was clipped by 5 bases and J by 0 bases, with 19 bases between them. This CDR3 is built from 17 residues. Germline CDR1 SEHNR, CDR2 FQNEAQ (reference sequence). CDR3: CASSPGDDRRMNTEAFF. The CDR3 bases are TGTGCCAGCAGCCCCGGGGACGACAGGAGGATGAACACTGAAGCTTTCTTT.

V usage is TRBV27 and J usage is TRBJ2-4; possible D gene TRBD2, 6 bases. Germline-derived CDR1 and CDR2 are MNHEY and SMNVEV (reference sequence). Trimming stripped 6 bases from V and 7 bases from J, with 16 bases between. The CDR3 is 14 amino acids. The CDR3 region is CASREVGGMNIQYF. Here the CDR3 DNA reads TGTGCCAGCAGAGAAGTGGGGGGAATGAACATTCAGTACTTC.

This chain uses TRBV30 with TRBJ1-1; the match to TRBD1 covers 9 bases. V was clipped by 5 bases and J by 11 bases; unmatched bases: 6. CDR1 is GTSNPN and CDR2 is SVGIG in the germline V gene (reference sequence). This CDR3 is 11 amino acids long. In DNA, the CDR3 is TGTGCCTGGCTCGGACAGGGGTTGGCTTTCTTT. Protein: CAWLGQGLAFF.

The rearrangement links TRBV18 to TRBJ1-4; possible D gene TRBD1, 5 bases. CDR3 length equals 14 residues. In germline, CDR1 is KGHSH, CDR2 LQKENI. Trimming shortened V by 3 bases and J by 8 bases, and 13 bases separated the two germline ends. The CDR3 DNA reads TGTGCCAGCTCACCCGTCAGGGTACGGGAAAAACTGTTTTTT. Amino acid sequence: CASSPVRVREKLFF.

The chain joins TRBV19 to TRBJ2-1; 10 bases align to TRBD2. V lost 5 bases to trimming and J lost 9 bases; unmatched junction nucleotides: 16. Germline V CDR1 and CDR2: LNHDA, SQIVND (reference sequence). There are 17 residues in the CDR3. The CDR3 DNA reads as TGTGCCAGTAGTGCGCGACGGCTAGCGGGAGATGAGGGTGAGCAGTTCTTC. Translation gives CASSARRLAGDEGEQFF.

DNA for the CDR3: TGCGCCAGCAGAGGTCGGGAGGGATCCACCGGGGAGCTGTTTTTT. Translating gives CASRGREGSTGELFF. V and J are TRBV5-1 and TRBJ2-2; 8 bases match TRBD2. The CDR3 totals 15 residues. J was trimmed by 4 bases and V by 5 bases; bases with no gene match: 7. CDR1 is SGHRS and CDR2 is YFSETQ in the germline V gene.

The chain recombines TRBV19 with TRBJ1-1; D gene ambiguous. Looked up from germline, CDR1 is LNHDA and CDR2 is SQIVND (reference sequence). Trimming stripped 4 bases from V and 3 bases from J, with 9 bases between. The CDR3 is 13 residues long. This CDR3 is CASSTRRDTEAFF. The CDR3 DNA reads TGTGCCAGTAGTACTCGACGGGACACTGAAGCTTTCTTT. Full variable domain (rest looked up from reference TRBV19 and TRBJ1-1): DGGITQSPKYLFRKEGQNVTLSCEQNLNHDAMYWYRQDPGQGLRLIYYSQIVNDFQKGDIAEGYSVSREKKESFPLTVTSAQKNPTAFYLCASSTRRDTEAFFGQGTRLTVV.

The V gene is TRBV10-1, the J gene TRBJ2-1; D remains unclear. Trimming shortened V by 1 base and J by 6 bases, and 10 bases separated the two germline ends. This CDR3 is built from 14 residues. Per the germline V gene, CDR1 is WNHNN and CDR2 is SYGVQD (reference sequence). CDR3 sequence: CASSELKQINEQFF. Here the CDR3 DNA reads TGCGCCAGCAGTGAGTTGAAACAAATCAATGAGCAGTTCTTC.

The chain recombines TRBV4-1 with TRBJ2-7, with D possibly being TRBD2 (6 bases). Germline V gives CDR1 MGHRA, CDR2 YSYEKL. The CDR3 extends over 14 amino acids. Between the trimmed V and J ends, which lost 0 bases and 0 bases, there was a span of 6 bases. This chain's CDR3 is CASSQERGSYEQYF. In nucleotides, the CDR3 is TGCGCCAGCAGCCAAGAGCGGGGCTCCTACGAGCAGTACTTC.

V usage is TRBV9 and J usage is TRBJ2-1; D remains ambiguous. With 0 bases removed from V and 3 bases from J, the gap between germline ends came to 7 bases. Germline loops: CDR1 SGDLS, CDR2 YYNGEE. CDR3 length: 14 amino acids. The CDR3 is CASSVVPDYNEQFF. The CDR3, as DNA: TGTGCCAGCAGCGTAGTTCCAGACTACAATGAGCAGTTCTTC.

This sequence joins TRBV7-2 and TRBJ2-1; unclear D gene. This CDR3 region has 11 residues. Trimming shortened V by 3 bases and J by 12 bases, and 9 bases separated the two germline ends. The germline V gene encodes CDR1 SGHTA and CDR2 FQGNSA. CDR3 coding DNA: TGTGCCAGCAGCTTGAAAGAGAGGCAGTTCTTC. Amino acid sequence: CASSLKERQFF.

The J gene is TRBJ1-1, the V gene TRBV7-3; D is unclear. The V gene's germline CDR1 is SGHTA and CDR2 FQGTGA. The CDR3 spans 15 residues. The V and J ends lost 4 bases and 5 bases respectively, with 17 bases between them. This CDR3 is CASSSLRDGVTEAFF. The DNA for the CDR3 is TGTGCCAGCAGCTCCCTACGTGACGGGGTTACTGAAGCTTTCTTT.

The rearrangement uses TRBV5-6 and TRBJ2-7, with D perhaps matching TRBD2 (6 bases). Trimming shortened V by 6 bases and J by 2 bases, and 12 bases separated the two germline ends. Germline values: CDR1 SGHDT, CDR2 YYEEEE. This CDR3 region has 13 residues. CDR3 nucleotide sequence: TGTGCCAGCACGGCCGGGGGAACCTACGAGCAGTACTTC. This sequence encodes CASTAGGTYEQYF.

This clone was counted a few times. The chain carries TRBV27 and TRBJ2-2, with 12 bases fitting TRBD1. Per germline, CDR1 MNHEY and CDR2 SMNVEV (reference sequence). J was trimmed by 7 bases and V by 10 bases; bases with no gene match: 10. The CDR3 runs 15 residues. CDR3 protein: CATSPGTGGSGELFF. The CDR3 DNA sequence: TGTGCCACCTCCCCGGGGACAGGGGGCAGCGGGGAGCTGTTTTTT.

The chain has TRBV19 and TRBJ2-7; TRBD2 might be the D (6 bases). CDR1 LNHDA and CDR2 SQIVND come from the germline V gene (reference sequence). The CDR3 runs to 15 residues. V lost 1 base to trimming and J lost 6 bases, with 16 bases between them. CDR3 bases: TGTGCCAGTAGTATAGGACGACTAGGATACGCCGAGCAGTACTTC. The encoded protein is CASSIGRLGYAEQYF.

The V gene is TRBV19, the J gene TRBJ1-1, with 7 nucleotides matching TRBD1. V lost 6 bases and J lost 1; bases outside the gene matches: 5. The CDR3 is 14 residues long. Germline loops: CDR1 LNHDA, CDR2 SQIVND (reference sequence). Here the CDR3 DNA reads TGTGCCAGTAGCCTGGGACAGCCGAACACTGAAGCTTTCTTT. The encoded protein is CASSLGQPNTEAFF.

This chain connects TRBV10-2 to TRBJ2-5, with 8 bases aligning to TRBD1. The CDR3 is made up of 12 amino acids. From germline, CDR1 is WSHSY and CDR2 SAAADI. The V gene end was trimmed by 5 bases and the J gene end by 5 bases; junction bases not matched to a gene: 1. CDR3 sequence: CASSYRGETQYF. DNA for the CDR3: TGCGCCAGCAGTTACAGGGGGGAGACCCAGTACTTC.